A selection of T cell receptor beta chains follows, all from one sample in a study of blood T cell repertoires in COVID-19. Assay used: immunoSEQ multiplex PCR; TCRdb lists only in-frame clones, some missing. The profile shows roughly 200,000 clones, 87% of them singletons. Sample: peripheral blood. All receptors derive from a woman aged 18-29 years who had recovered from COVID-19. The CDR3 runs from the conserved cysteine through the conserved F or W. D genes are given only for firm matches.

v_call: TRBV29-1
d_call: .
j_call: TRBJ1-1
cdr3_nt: TGCAGCGTTGTCAGACAGTCCCTACGTGACGCTTTCTTT
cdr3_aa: CSVVRQSLRDAFF

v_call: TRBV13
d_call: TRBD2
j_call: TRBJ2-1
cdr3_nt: TGTGCCAGCAGATCCGGACTAGCGGTTTACAATGAGCAGTTCTTC
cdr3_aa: CASRSGLAVYNEQFF

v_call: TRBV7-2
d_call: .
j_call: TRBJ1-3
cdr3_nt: TGTGCCAGCAGCCAGCAGGTCTCCTCTGGAAACACCATATATTTT
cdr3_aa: CASSQQVSSGNTIYF

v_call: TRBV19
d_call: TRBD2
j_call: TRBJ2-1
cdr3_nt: TGTGCCAGTAGTATCTTAGCGGGACTATCCTACAATGAGCAGTTCTTC
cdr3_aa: CASSILAGLSYNEQFF

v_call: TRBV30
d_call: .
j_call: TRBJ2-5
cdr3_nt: TGTGCCTGGAACGCAGGACTCAACCAAGAGACCCAGTACTTC
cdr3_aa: CAWNAGLNQETQYF

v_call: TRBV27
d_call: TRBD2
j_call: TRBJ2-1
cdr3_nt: TGTGCCAGCGCCCCGGGAGGGGTGTACAACAATGAGCAGTTCTTC
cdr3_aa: CASAPGGVYNNEQFF

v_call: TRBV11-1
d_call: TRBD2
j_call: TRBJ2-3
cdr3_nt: TGTGCCAGCAGCTTAGCGGGAGGGACAGATACGCAGTATTTT
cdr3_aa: CASSLAGGTDTQYF

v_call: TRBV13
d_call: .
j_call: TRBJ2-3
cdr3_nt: TGTGCCAGCAGGACAGTAGGCGCGGATACGCAGTATTTT
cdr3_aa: CASRTVGADTQYF

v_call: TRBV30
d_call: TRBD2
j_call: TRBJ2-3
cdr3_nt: TGTGCCTGGAGTGTTGAACGGACTAGCGGGACTGGAGATACGCAGTATTTT
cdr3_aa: CAWSVERTSGTGDTQYF

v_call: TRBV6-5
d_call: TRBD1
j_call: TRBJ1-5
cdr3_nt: TGTGCCAGCAGTCTCGGACAGGGTAAGCCCCAGCATTTT
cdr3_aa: CASSLGQGKPQHF

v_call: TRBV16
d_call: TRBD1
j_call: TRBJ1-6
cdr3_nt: TGTGCCAGCAGCCAATTAAGGCTGGGACAGGGAGGACCACCCCTCCACTTT
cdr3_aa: CASSQLRLGQGGPPLHF